This T cell receptor beta chain was documented in a study of T-cell reconstitution after alpha-beta-depleted transplantation in children. Study-wide results and caveats: It was newly produced T cells that mostly accounted for T-cell counts and diversity one year after transplant. It was reported that alpha-beta T cells came from several hundred expanded graft clones (about two months after transplant). TCRbeta diversity was high at day 60 in some patients (a result of surviving recipient T cells and thymic progenitors).

With regard to this clonotype: What it binds is not known.

The CDR3 sequence is 15 residues long. V trimming: 3 bases; J trimming: 6 bases; junction bases outside the gene matches: 6. Unique molecular identifiers were incorporated into the prepared TCRbeta library. One entry per CDR3 protein results from TCRdb running MiXCR on the PCR reads. The sample includes 670,000 or so distinct CDR3 sequences, around 13% seen only once; the top ten take 0.79%. The TCR originated in a girl aged 2 to 9 with congenital amegakaryocytic thrombocytopenia, due to receive a stem cell transplant. The sequencing used PBMCs, collected before TCRalphabeta/CD19-depleted stem cell transplant. The V gene is TRBV12-3 or TRBV12-4, the J gene TRBJ2-2; 8 bases are a match to TRBD2. Here the CDR3 reads CASSFRPGGSGELFF. The DNA of the CDR3 is TGTGCCAGCAGTTTTCGACCGGGGGGGTCCGGGGAGCTGTTTTTT.